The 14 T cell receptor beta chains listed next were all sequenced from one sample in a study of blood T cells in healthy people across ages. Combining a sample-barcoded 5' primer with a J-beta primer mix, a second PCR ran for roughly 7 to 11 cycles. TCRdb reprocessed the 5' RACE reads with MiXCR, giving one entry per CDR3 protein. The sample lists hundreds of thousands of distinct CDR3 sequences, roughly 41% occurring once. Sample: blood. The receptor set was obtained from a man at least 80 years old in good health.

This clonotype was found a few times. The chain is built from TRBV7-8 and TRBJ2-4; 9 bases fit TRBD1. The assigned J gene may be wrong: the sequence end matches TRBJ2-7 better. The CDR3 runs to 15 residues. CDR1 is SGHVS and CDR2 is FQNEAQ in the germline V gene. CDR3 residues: CASSPHPGQGYEQYF. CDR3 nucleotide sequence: TGTGCCAGCAGCCCGCACCCGGGACAGGGATACGAGCAGTACTTC.

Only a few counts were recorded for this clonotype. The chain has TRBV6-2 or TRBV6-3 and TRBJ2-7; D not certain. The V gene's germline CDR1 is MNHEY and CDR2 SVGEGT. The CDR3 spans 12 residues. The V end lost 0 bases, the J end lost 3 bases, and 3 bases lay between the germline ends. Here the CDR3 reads CASSYSYYEQYF. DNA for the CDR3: TGTGCCAGCAGTTACTCTTACTACGAGCAGTACTTC.

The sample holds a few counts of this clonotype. The CDR3 is CSASFVSGANVLTF. The DNA for the CDR3 is TGCAGTGCTAGCTTCGTCTCTGGGGCCAACGTCCTGACTTTC. The V and J genes are TRBV20-1 and TRBJ2-6; D is ambiguous. With 3 bases removed from V and 0 bases from J, the gap between germline ends came to 6 bases. Germline V gene lookup returns CDR1 DFQATT and CDR2 SNEGSKA (reference sequence). This CDR3 is built from 14 residues.

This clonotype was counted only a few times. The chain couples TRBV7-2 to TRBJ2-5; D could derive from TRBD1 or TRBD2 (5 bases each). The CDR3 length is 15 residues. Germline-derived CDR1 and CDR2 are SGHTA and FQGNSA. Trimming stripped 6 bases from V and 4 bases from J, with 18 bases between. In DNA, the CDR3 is TGTGCCAGCAGTCTAGGGACGTCAAGGCGAGAGACCCAGTACTTC. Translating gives CASSLGTSRRETQYF.

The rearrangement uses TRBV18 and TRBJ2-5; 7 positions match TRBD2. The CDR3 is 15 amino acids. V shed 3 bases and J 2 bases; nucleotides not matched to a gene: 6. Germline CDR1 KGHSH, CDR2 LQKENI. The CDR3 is CASSPSTGGQETQYF. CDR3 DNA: TGTGCCAGCTCACCTTCAACGGGGGGTCAAGAGACCCAGTACTTC. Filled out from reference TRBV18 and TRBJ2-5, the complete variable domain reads NAGVMQNPRHLVRRRGQEARLRCSPMKGHSHVYWYRQLPEEGLKFMVYLQKENIIDESGMPKERFSAEFPKEGPSILRIQQVVRGDSAAYFCASSPSTGGQETQYFGPGTRLLVL.

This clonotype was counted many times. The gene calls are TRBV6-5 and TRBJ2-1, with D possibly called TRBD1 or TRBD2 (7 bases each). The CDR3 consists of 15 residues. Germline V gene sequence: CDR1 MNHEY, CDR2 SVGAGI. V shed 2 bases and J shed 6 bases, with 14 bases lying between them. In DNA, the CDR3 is TGTGCCAGCAGTTACGGGAGGGGGCAGATCAATGAGCAGTTCTTC. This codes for CASSYGRGQINEQFF.

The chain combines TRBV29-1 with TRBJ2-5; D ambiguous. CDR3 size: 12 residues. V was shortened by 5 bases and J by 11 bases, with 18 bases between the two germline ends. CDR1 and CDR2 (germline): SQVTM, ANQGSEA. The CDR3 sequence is CSVLRSYNEQYF. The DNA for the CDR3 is TGCAGCGTTCTGAGGTCCTACAATGAGCAGTACTTC.

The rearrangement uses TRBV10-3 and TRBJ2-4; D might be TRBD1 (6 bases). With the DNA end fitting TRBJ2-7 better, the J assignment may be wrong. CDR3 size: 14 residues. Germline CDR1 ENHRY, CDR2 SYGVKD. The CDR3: CATGASSPPNEQYF. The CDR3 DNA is TGTGCCACAGGGGCTAGTAGCCCTCCCAACGAGCAGTACTTC.

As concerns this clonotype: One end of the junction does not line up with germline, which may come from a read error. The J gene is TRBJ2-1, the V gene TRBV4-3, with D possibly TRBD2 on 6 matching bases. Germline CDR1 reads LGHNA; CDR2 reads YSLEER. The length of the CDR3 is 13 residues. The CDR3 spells CANSQQPGEKQFF. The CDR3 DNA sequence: TGCGCCAACAGCCAACAGCCGGGAGAAAAACAGTTCTTC.

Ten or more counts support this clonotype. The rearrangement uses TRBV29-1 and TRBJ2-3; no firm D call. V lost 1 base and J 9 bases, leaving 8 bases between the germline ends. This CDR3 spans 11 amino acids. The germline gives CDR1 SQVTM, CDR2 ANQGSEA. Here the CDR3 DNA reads TGCAGCGTTGAAGCTGGAAGCACGCAGTATTTT. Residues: CSVEAGSTQYF.

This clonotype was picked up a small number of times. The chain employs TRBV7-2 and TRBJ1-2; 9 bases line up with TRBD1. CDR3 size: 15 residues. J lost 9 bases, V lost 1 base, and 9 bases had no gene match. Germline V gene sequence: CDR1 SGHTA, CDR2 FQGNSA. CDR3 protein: CASSLDPVGTGRYTF. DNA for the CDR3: TGTGCCAGCAGCTTAGACCCTGTTGGGACAGGGCGCTACACCTTC.

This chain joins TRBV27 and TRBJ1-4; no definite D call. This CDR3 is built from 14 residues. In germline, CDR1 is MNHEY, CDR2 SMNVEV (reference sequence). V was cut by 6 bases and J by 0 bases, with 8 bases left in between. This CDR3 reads CASRSAATNEKLFF. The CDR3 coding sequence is TGTGCCAGCAGGTCTGCCGCAACTAATGAAAAACTGTTTTTT.

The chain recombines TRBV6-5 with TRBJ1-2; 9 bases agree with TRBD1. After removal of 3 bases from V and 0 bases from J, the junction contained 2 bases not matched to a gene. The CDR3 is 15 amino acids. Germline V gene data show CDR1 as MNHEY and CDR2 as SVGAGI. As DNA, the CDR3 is TGTGCCAGCAGTTATGGGACAGGGTCTAACTATGGCTACACCTTC. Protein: CASSYGTGSNYGYTF.

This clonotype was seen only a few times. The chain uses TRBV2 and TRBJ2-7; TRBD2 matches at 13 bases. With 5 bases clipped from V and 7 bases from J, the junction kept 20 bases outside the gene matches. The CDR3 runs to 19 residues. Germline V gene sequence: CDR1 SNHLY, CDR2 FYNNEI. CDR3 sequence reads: CASSQIRTSGGQGGNEQYF. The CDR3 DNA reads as TGTGCCAGCAGTCAAATCCGGACTAGCGGGGGCCAGGGGGGCAATGAGCAGTACTTC.